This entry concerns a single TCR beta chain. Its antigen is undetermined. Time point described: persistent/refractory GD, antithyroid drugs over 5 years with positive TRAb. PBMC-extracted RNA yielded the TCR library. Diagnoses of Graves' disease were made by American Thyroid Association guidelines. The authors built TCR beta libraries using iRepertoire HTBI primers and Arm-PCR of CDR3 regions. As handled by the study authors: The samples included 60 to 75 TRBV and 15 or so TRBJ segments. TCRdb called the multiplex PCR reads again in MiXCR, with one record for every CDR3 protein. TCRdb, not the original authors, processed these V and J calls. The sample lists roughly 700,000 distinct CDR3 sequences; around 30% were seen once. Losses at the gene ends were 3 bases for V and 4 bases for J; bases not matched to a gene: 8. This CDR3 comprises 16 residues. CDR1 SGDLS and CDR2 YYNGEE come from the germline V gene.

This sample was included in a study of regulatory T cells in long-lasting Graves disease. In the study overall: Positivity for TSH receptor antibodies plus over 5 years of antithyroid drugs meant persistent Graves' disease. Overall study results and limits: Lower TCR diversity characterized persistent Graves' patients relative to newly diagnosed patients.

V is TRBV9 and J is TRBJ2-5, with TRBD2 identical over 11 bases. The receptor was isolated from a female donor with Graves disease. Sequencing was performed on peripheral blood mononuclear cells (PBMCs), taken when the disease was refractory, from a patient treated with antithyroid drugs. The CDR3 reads CASSGLAGGPIETQYF. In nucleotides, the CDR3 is TGTGCCAGCAGCGGATTAGCGGGAGGGCCTATAGAGACCCAGTACTTC.